This T cell receptor (beta chain) was captured in a study of CD8 T cells in Susac syndrome (dated by TCRdb to between 2018 and 2020). Concerning the study at large: Of the Susac syndrome patients who were sequenced, six had clinically active disease and 8 or 9 were in clinical remission. At blood withdrawal, Susac syndrome patients were therapy-naive, treated with corticosteroids (with IVIg additionally given to some), or treated with IVIg alone. The clonality of the CD8+ T cell repertoire was compared across approximately eleven healthy donors, around 14 Susac syndrome patients and about 16 multiple sclerosis patients. The study used repertoire sequencing to test whether antigen drove CD8+ T cell activation and differentiation in Susac syndrome.

RNA was extracted using the RNeasy kit, and about 0.45 to 1 ug of the RNA was reverse transcribed with random hexamers. TCR beta CDR3 regions were amplified with the immunoSEQ multiplex PCR assay covering 54 Vbeta and 13 Jbeta segments. PCR amplification bias was corrected using a synthetic template baseline for primer optimization and computational correction. Processing in the source paper ran as follows. Reads were annotated to V, D and J genes according to IMGT and were analyzed with immunoSEQ Analyzer, with only productive sequences retained. Clonality was calculated as one minus the Shannon entropy normalized by log2 of the number of productive unique sequences. For each patient and control, public and private clones were evaluated within the 100 most prevalent clones. Clones were defined as Susac-specific when absent from the healthy and MS cohorts, from over a thousand published viral clones and from other ImmuneACCESS disease sequences. In TCRdb, the public reads were trimmed at Q25 with fastp and aligned with MiXCR, with productive beta chains retained. Rows are unified per CDR3 protein, each entry keeping the most common DNA and genes. None of the V and J calls come from the authors' own analysis; TCRdb made them. This sample holds 150,000 to 200,000 distinct CDR3 sequences; over 90% were observed only once. 0.15% to 0.2% of the sample is in the top ten clones.

Only one count was recorded for this clonotype. Its antigen remains unidentified. Base qualities are not provided; no much larger clone lies one nucleotide away. One read is thin evidence. The germline V end is reduced by 3 bases and the J end by 4 bases; junction bases left unmatched: 7. The germline V gene specifies SGDLS as CDR1 and YYNGEE as CDR2. The CDR3 measures 15 amino acids from cysteine to phenylalanine. Of all the DNA, just the CDR3 is kept, 45 bases in frame from base 1. What the study reported, not specific to this receptor: The number of individuals in the TCR sequencing and HLA analysis was acknowledged as relatively small. Roughly 15 and five Susac-specific public clones were found in the total CD8+ and CD8+ TEMRA repertoires, respectively. Clonal expansion was seen in Susac syndrome CD8+ repertoires, peaking in CD8+ TEMRA cells and being greater in clinically active patients than in remitting ones.

Peripheral blood CD8+ and CD4+ T cells from healthy donors, Susac syndrome patients and multiple sclerosis patients were profiled using high-throughput TCR beta sequencing. The Susac syndrome patients fulfilled recently defined diagnostic criteria for either definite or probable disease. Bulk CD8+ and CD4+ T cells were purified by magnetic negative isolation, while CD8+ TEMRA cells were enriched using FACS. Blood was collected in EDTA tubes and processed within 24 hours, with PBMCs isolated through density gradient centrifugation. PBMCs destined for TCR sequencing were cryopreserved in liquid nitrogen and later thawed in a 37 °C water bath. The sorted or isolated CD4+, CD8+ and CD8+ TEMRA cells had a purity of 90% or higher.

The chain is made from TRBV9 and TRBJ2-1, with 7 central nucleotides matching TRBD2. The receptor was derived from a human donor with Susac syndrome. The sequencing sample was made of CD8+ T cells from PBMCs. The CDR3: CASSGGGPRYNEQFF. The nucleotides are TGTGCCAGCAGCGGGGGGGGACCGCGGTACAATGAGCAGTTCTTC.